Below are 2 T cell receptor beta chains sequenced from a single sample in a study of PD-1 blockade in classical Hodgkin lymphoma. TCRdb keeps only in-frame clones here, not all; method: immunoSEQ multiplex PCR. The data show about 85,000 clones, around 90% seen once. Each patient's relapse followed autologous stem cell transplantation, and brentuximab vedotin exposure varied. This specimen consisted of peripheral blood mononuclear cells (PBMCs), obtained before the second cycle of nivolumab. The receptor set was obtained from a human donor with classical Hodgkin lymphoma.

This chain uses TRBV6-6 with TRBJ1-6; 7 nucleotides match TRBD1. The CDR3 extends over 14 amino acids. CDR1 is MNHNY, CDR2 SVGAGI, per germline (reference sequence). V shed 7 bases, J shed 7 bases, and the junction held 7 bases outside the gene matches. The CDR3 DNA sequence: TGTGCCAGCACATACGGGACAGAGAATTCACCCCTCCACTTT. Protein sequence: CASTYGTENSPLHF.

J is TRBJ2-7 and V is TRBV11-2, with D perhaps being TRBD1 or TRBD2 (5 bases each). This CDR3 has 18 residues. Trimming pared 2 bases from V and 7 bases from J, leaving 27 bases between. Germline V gene sequence: CDR1 SGHAT, CDR2 FQNNGV. The chain's CDR3 is CASSLTPQPGTALREQYF. The CDR3, as DNA: TGTGCCAGCAGCTTAACACCACAACCCGGGACGGCTTTACGGGAGCAGTACTTC.